A selection of T cell receptor beta chains follows, all from one sample in a study of cytomegalovirus exposure and HLA in healthy donors. Produced via immunoSEQ multiplex PCR; TCRdb's table is partial and in-frame only. Counted here are 100,000 to 150,000 clones, around 77% occurring once; the ten biggest clones make up about 1.8%. Sequencing used PBMCs. The receptors here all came from a woman aged 50 to 60 in good health and CMV-seronegative. The CDR3 runs from the conserved cysteine through the conserved F or W. Each record gives: J gene, V gene, clone size, D gene, CDR3 protein, CDR3 DNA. A D gene is named only where the DNA matches it firmly. Clone size is not always given. Where it is, it says once, few, many or a class for expanded clones.

J gene: TRBJ2-3
V gene: TRBV29-1
clone size: -
D gene: -
CDR3 protein: CSVVDVNPRTDTQYF
CDR3 DNA: TGCAGCGTTGTAGACGTTAATCCCCGCACAGATACGCAGTATTTT

J gene: TRBJ1-1
V gene: TRBV13
clone size: -
D gene: -
CDR3 protein: CASSYPGVTEAFF
CDR3 DNA: TGTGCCAGCAGTTACCCAGGGGTTACTGAAGCTTTCTTT

J gene: TRBJ2-5
V gene: TRBV2
clone size: -
D gene: -
CDR3 protein: CASSEQTFGETQYF
CDR3 DNA: TGTGCCAGCAGTGAGCAGACCTTCGGGGAGACCCAGTACTTC

J gene: TRBJ2-3
V gene: TRBV5-1
clone size: -
D gene: -
CDR3 protein: CASSLAEGGTADTQYF
CDR3 DNA: TGCGCCAGCAGCTTGGCCGAGGGCGGGACAGCAGATACGCAGTATTTT

J gene: TRBJ2-1
V gene: TRBV5-4
clone size: once
D gene: TRBD2
CDR3 protein: CASSLAGGLAVNEQFF
CDR3 DNA: TGTGCCAGCAGCTTGGCGGGGGGACTAGCTGTCAATGAGCAGTTCTTC

J gene: TRBJ2-7
V gene: TRBV4-3
clone size: -
D gene: TRBD1
CDR3 protein: CASSQDIGGQATSYEQYF
CDR3 DNA: TGCGCCAGCAGCCAAGATATAGGGGGACAGGCGACCTCCTACGAGCAGTACTTC

J gene: TRBJ2-1
V gene: TRBV4-3
clone size: -
D gene: -
CDR3 protein: CASSQSGSYNEQFF
CDR3 DNA: TGCGCCAGCAGCCAAAGCGGCTCCTACAATGAGCAGTTCTTC

J gene: TRBJ2-2
V gene: TRBV5-1
clone size: -
D gene: -
CDR3 protein: CASSLGLNTGELFF
CDR3 DNA: TGCGCCAGCAGCTTGGGACTGAACACCGGGGAGCTGTTTTTT

J gene: TRBJ2-3
V gene: TRBV5-4
clone size: few
D gene: TRBD2
CDR3 protein: CASSSRTSGSPDTQYF
CDR3 DNA: TGTGCCAGCAGTTCCCGGACTAGCGGGAGCCCAGATACGCAGTATTTT

J gene: TRBJ1-1
V gene: TRBV19
clone size: -
D gene: -
CDR3 protein: CASSISGVNTEAFF
CDR3 DNA: TGTGCCAGTAGTATTTCAGGGGTGAACACTGAAGCTTTCTTT

J gene: TRBJ2-3
V gene: TRBV5-1
clone size: -
D gene: TRBD2
CDR3 protein: CASSLGASGGNTQYF
CDR3 DNA: TGCGCCAGCAGCTTGGGGGCTAGCGGGGGGAATACGCAGTATTTT

J gene: TRBJ1-1
V gene: TRBV7-9
clone size: -
D gene: TRBD1
CDR3 protein: CASSPSGQGYGKVF
CDR3 DNA: TGTGCCAGCAGCCCGTCGGGACAGGGGTATGGGAAAGTCTTT

J gene: TRBJ2-3
V gene: TRBV30
clone size: -
D gene: -
CDR3 protein: CAWTRGPADTQYF
CDR3 DNA: TGTGCCTGGACCCGCGGGCCCGCAGATACGCAGTATTTT

J gene: TRBJ1-5
V gene: TRBV2
clone size: -
D gene: -
CDR3 protein: CASNRAGGGQPQHF
CDR3 DNA: TGTGCCAGCAACCGAGCCGGGGGTGGCCAGCCCCAGCATTTT

J gene: TRBJ2-1
V gene: TRBV29-1
clone size: -
D gene: TRBD1
CDR3 protein: CSVHSRQGKYNEQFF
CDR3 DNA: TGCAGCGTTCACTCCCGACAGGGGAAGTACAATGAGCAGTTCTTC

J gene: TRBJ2-3
V gene: TRBV19
clone size: -
D gene: TRBD2
CDR3 protein: CASNPTAGTDTQYF
CDR3 DNA: TGTGCCAGTAATCCGACAGCGGGGACAGATACGCAGTATTTT

J gene: TRBJ1-1
V gene: TRBV7-2
clone size: few
D gene: -
CDR3 protein: CASSPSLTEAFF
CDR3 DNA: TGTGCCAGCAGCCCAAGCCTCACTGAAGCTTTCTTT

J gene: TRBJ1-2
V gene: TRBV5-4
clone size: -
D gene: -
CDR3 protein: CASSLEGVSGYTF
CDR3 DNA: TGTGCCAGCAGCTTGGAAGGGGTAAGCGGCTACACCTTC

J gene: TRBJ1-1
V gene: TRBV28
clone size: -
D gene: -
CDR3 protein: CASTEGRTEAFF
CDR3 DNA: TGTGCCAGCACTGAGGGTCGGACTGAAGCTTTCTTT

J gene: TRBJ2-7
V gene: TRBV15
clone size: -
D gene: -
CDR3 protein: CATSREGAGVREQYF
CDR3 DNA: TGTGCCACCAGCAGAGAAGGGGCAGGGGTGCGAGAGCAGTACTTC

J gene: TRBJ1-1
V gene: TRBV28
clone size: -
D gene: -
CDR3 protein: CASSSTRRRRDEAFF
CDR3 DNA: TGTGCCAGCAGTTCCACCCGAAGGAGGCGAGATGAAGCTTTCTTT

J gene: TRBJ1-2
V gene: TRBV29-1
clone size: -
D gene: -
CDR3 protein: CSVVGSSDRFYGYTF
CDR3 DNA: TGCAGCGTTGTCGGCTCGTCAGACAGGTTCTATGGCTACACCTTC

J gene: TRBJ2-3
V gene: TRBV7-9
clone size: few
D gene: TRBD2
CDR3 protein: CASSSGLAFTSTDTQYF
CDR3 DNA: TGTGCCAGCAGCTCCGGACTAGCGTTTACTAGCACAGATACGCAGTATTTT

J gene: TRBJ2-5
V gene: TRBV7-3
clone size: -
D gene: TRBD1
CDR3 protein: CASSPWTGTQETQYF
CDR3 DNA: TGTGCCAGCAGCCCCTGGACAGGGACACAAGAGACCCAGTACTTC

J gene: TRBJ1-2
V gene: TRBV19
clone size: -
D gene: TRBD1
CDR3 protein: CASSTRGLGGYTF
CDR3 DNA: TGTGCCAGTAGTACCAGGGGGCTTGGTGGCTACACCTTC

J gene: TRBJ2-1
V gene: TRBV7-2
clone size: -
D gene: TRBD2
CDR3 protein: CASSLWGSGGPGEQFF
CDR3 DNA: TGTGCCAGCAGCCTGTGGGGGTCGGGAGGGCCCGGTGAGCAGTTCTTC

J gene: TRBJ2-4
V gene: TRBV7-2
clone size: -
D gene: TRBD1
CDR3 protein: CASSLVGRGRPLNIQYF
CDR3 DNA: TGTGCCAGCAGCTTAGTTGGTAGGGGGCGGCCGCTTAACATTCAGTACTTC

J gene: TRBJ2-1
V gene: TRBV2
clone size: -
D gene: -
CDR3 protein: CASSDGHNNEQFF
CDR3 DNA: TGTGCCAGCAGTGACGGACACAACAATGAGCAGTTCTTC

J gene: TRBJ2-2
V gene: TRBV13
clone size: -
D gene: TRBD2
CDR3 protein: CASSLGREVYTGELFF
CDR3 DNA: TGTGCCAGCAGCTTAGGTCGGGAGGTCTACACCGGGGAGCTGTTTTTT

J gene: TRBJ2-1
V gene: TRBV7-9
clone size: once
D gene: TRBD2
CDR3 protein: CASSRTREAYNEQFF
CDR3 DNA: TGTGCCAGCAGCCGCACCCGGGAGGCCTACAATGAGCAGTTCTTC

J gene: TRBJ1-4
V gene: TRBV28
clone size: few
D gene: -
CDR3 protein: CASSLLSFNREGSSEKLFF
CDR3 DNA: TGTGCCAGCAGTTTATTGTCGTTTAACAGGGAAGGATCAAGTGAAAAACTGTTTTTT

J gene: TRBJ1-2
V gene: TRBV28
clone size: -
D gene: TRBD1
CDR3 protein: CATTDRHSDYGYTF
CDR3 DNA: TGTGCCACCACGGACAGGCACTCCGACTATGGCTACACCTTC

J gene: TRBJ2-2
V gene: TRBV28
clone size: -
D gene: TRBD1
CDR3 protein: CASRFLGQGATGELFF
CDR3 DNA: TGTGCCAGCAGATTCCTTGGACAGGGGGCTACCGGGGAGCTGTTTTTT

J gene: TRBJ2-1
V gene: TRBV5-1
clone size: -
D gene: -
CDR3 protein: CASSLELAHEQFF
CDR3 DNA: TGCGCCAGCAGCTTGGAACTAGCTCATGAGCAGTTCTTC

J gene: TRBJ2-4
V gene: TRBV5-4
clone size: -
D gene: -
CDR3 protein: CASSLGLIAGGAQNIQYF
CDR3 DNA: TGTGCCAGCAGCCTGGGCCTCATAGCCGGGGGAGCCCAAAACATTCAGTACTTC

J gene: TRBJ2-1
V gene: TRBV28
clone size: once
D gene: TRBD2
CDR3 protein: CASLAGAGYNEQFF
CDR3 DNA: TGTGCCAGCCTAGCGGGAGCAGGGTACAATGAGCAGTTCTTC

J gene: TRBJ2-5
V gene: TRBV6-4
clone size: -
D gene: TRBD2
CDR3 protein: CASSETSGQETQYF
CDR3 DNA: TGTGCCAGCAGTGAGACTAGCGGTCAAGAGACCCAGTACTTC

J gene: TRBJ1-1
V gene: TRBV9
clone size: -
D gene: -
CDR3 protein: CASSARDIGFSTEAFF
CDR3 DNA: TGTGCCAGCAGCGCCCGGGACATAGGATTTAGTACTGAAGCTTTCTTT

J gene: TRBJ2-7
V gene: TRBV4-1
clone size: -
D gene: -
CDR3 protein: CASSRVGRLYEQYF
CDR3 DNA: TGCGCCAGCAGCCGGGTCGGGAGATTGTACGAGCAGTACTTC

J gene: TRBJ1-1
V gene: TRBV5-1
clone size: -
D gene: -
CDR3 protein: CASSVRGDTEAFF
CDR3 DNA: TGCGCCAGCAGCGTTAGGGGCGACACTGAAGCTTTCTTT

J gene: TRBJ1-5
V gene: TRBV30
clone size: -
D gene: -
CDR3 protein: CAWSGGSNQPQHF
CDR3 DNA: TGTGCCTGGAGCGGAGGCAGCAATCAGCCCCAGCATTTT

J gene: TRBJ2-6
V gene: TRBV5-1
clone size: -
D gene: -
CDR3 protein: CASSSGGSSGANVLTF
CDR3 DNA: TGCGCCAGCAGCTCCGGGGGTTCCTCTGGGGCCAACGTCCTGACTTTC

J gene: TRBJ2-2
V gene: TRBV10-2
clone size: once
D gene: TRBD2
CDR3 protein: CASSEKGGRGTGELFF
CDR3 DNA: TGCGCCAGCAGTGAAAAGGGCGGGAGAGGAACCGGGGAGCTGTTTTTT

J gene: TRBJ2-1
V gene: TRBV7-2
clone size: few
D gene: TRBD1
CDR3 protein: CASSLAGTGMGEQFF
CDR3 DNA: TGTGCCAGCAGCTTAGCGGGGACAGGTATGGGTGAGCAGTTCTTC

J gene: TRBJ2-6
V gene: TRBV25-1
clone size: once
D gene: -
CDR3 protein: CASSEQTGFSGANVLTF
CDR3 DNA: TGTGCCAGCAGTGAACAGACGGGTTTCTCTGGGGCCAACGTCCTGACTTTC

J gene: TRBJ2-2
V gene: TRBV5-1
clone size: -
D gene: TRBD2
CDR3 protein: CASSLVVAGMGTNGELFF
CDR3 DNA: TGCGCCAGCAGCTTGGTGGTAGCGGGAATGGGGACTAACGGGGAGCTGTTTTTT

J gene: TRBJ1-2
V gene: TRBV29-1
clone size: few
D gene: -
CDR3 protein: CSVEAPNYGYPF
CDR3 DNA: TGCAGCGTTGAAGCCCCGAACTATGGCTACCCCTTC

J gene: TRBJ2-6
V gene: TRBV11-2
clone size: -
D gene: TRBD1
CDR3 protein: CASSLDPDRGILSSNVLTF
CDR3 DNA: TGTGCCAGCAGCTTGGACCCCGACAGGGGGATCCTCTCTTCCAACGTCCTGACTTTC

J gene: TRBJ2-1
V gene: TRBV9
clone size: once
D gene: TRBD1
CDR3 protein: CASSVAQGKDEQFF
CDR3 DNA: TGTGCCAGCAGCGTAGCACAGGGGAAGGATGAGCAGTTCTTC

J gene: TRBJ2-1
V gene: TRBV5-1
clone size: -
D gene: TRBD2
CDR3 protein: CASNSGRLIDEQFF
CDR3 DNA: TGCGCCAGCAATAGCGGGAGACTCATCGATGAGCAGTTCTTC

J gene: TRBJ2-2
V gene: TRBV5-4
clone size: -
D gene: TRBD1
CDR3 protein: CASSPGQANTGELFF
CDR3 DNA: TGTGCCAGCAGCCCGGGACAGGCTAACACCGGGGAGCTGTTTTTT

J gene: TRBJ2-1
V gene: TRBV5-6
clone size: -
D gene: -
CDR3 protein: CASSLANYNEQFF
CDR3 DNA: TGTGCCAGCAGCTTGGCCAACTACAATGAGCAGTTCTTC

J gene: TRBJ1-2
V gene: TRBV30
clone size: -
D gene: TRBD1
CDR3 protein: CAWDRGYGYPF
CDR3 DNA: TGTGCCTGGGACAGGGGCTATGGCTACCCCTTC

J gene: TRBJ1-5
V gene: TRBV6-1
clone size: -
D gene: TRBD1
CDR3 protein: CASSEGTGGWPQHF
CDR3 DNA: TGTGCCAGCAGTGAAGGAACAGGGGGTTGGCCCCAGCATTTT

J gene: TRBJ1-2
V gene: TRBV18
clone size: -
D gene: TRBD1
CDR3 protein: CASSGTAYGYTF
CDR3 DNA: TGTGCCAGCTCCGGGACAGCCTATGGCTACACCTTC

J gene: TRBJ2-7
V gene: TRBV18
clone size: -
D gene: TRBD1
CDR3 protein: CASSPPGQNYEQYF
CDR3 DNA: TGTGCCAGCTCACCACCGGGACAGAACTACGAGCAGTACTTC

J gene: TRBJ2-7
V gene: TRBV27
clone size: -
D gene: TRBD2
CDR3 protein: CASRIAGGYEQYF
CDR3 DNA: TGTGCCAGCAGGATAGCGGGAGGCTACGAGCAGTACTTC

J gene: TRBJ2-2
V gene: TRBV30
clone size: -
D gene: -
CDR3 protein: CALEQGGNRFSGELFF
CDR3 DNA: TGTGCCCTCGAGCAGGGGGGCAATCGTTTTTCCGGGGAGCTGTTTTTT